Listed here are 12 T cell receptor beta chains from one sample, sequenced in a study of cytomegalovirus exposure and HLA in healthy donors. 60 Vbeta and 13 Jbeta primers were used in PCR. The table came from immunoSEQ multiplex PCR; TCRdb's copy has only in-frame clones and leaves some out. Recorded here are about 190,000 clones; the top ten clones represent approximately 6.4%. Sequencing input: PBMCs. These receptors were collected from a man aged 30 to 39 in good health and CMV-seronegative.

The chain joins TRBV30 to TRBJ2-7; TRBD1 matches 9 bases. V shed 1 base, J shed 3 bases, and the junction held 4 bases outside the gene matches. Germline V CDR1 and CDR2: GTSNPN, SVGIG (reference sequence). The CDR3 covers 14 residues. The CDR3 loop reads CAWSGTGAFYEQYF. Written as DNA, the CDR3 is TGTGCCTGGAGTGGGACAGGGGCCTTCTACGAGCAGTACTTC.

This chain uses TRBV10-1 with TRBJ2-3; maybe TRBD2 (6 bases). This CDR3 comprises 17 residues. V was pared by 3 bases and J by 4 bases, with 20 bases between. CDR1 is WNHNN and CDR2 is SYGVQD in the germline V gene (reference sequence). DNA of the CDR3: TGCGCCAGCAGTGAAGGGAAGGGCGGGGATAGAGCAGATACGCAGTATTTT. This translates into CASSEGKGGDRADTQYF.

The chain joins TRBV4-2 to TRBJ2-1, with 12 bases lining up with TRBD2. The CDR3 totals 16 residues. CDR1 is LGHNA, CDR2 YNFKEQ, per germline. Losses at the gene ends were 0 bases for V and 9 bases for J; bases not matched to a gene: 6. CDR3 sequence (DNA): TGTGCCAGCAGCCAAGAAGGGGCTAGCGGGAGGGGTGAGCAGTTCTTC. Translating gives CASSQEGASGRGEQFF.

Here the CDR3 DNA reads TGTGCCTGGACGAGGGCGAATCGAGTTATGAACACTGAAGCTTTCTTT. Residues: CAWTRANRVMNTEAFF. The chain employs TRBV30 and TRBJ1-1; D is ambiguous. Germline V gene data show CDR1 as GTSNPN and CDR2 as SVGIG (reference sequence). The CDR3 contains 16 residues. Trimming took 4 bases from V and 0 from J, leaving 18 bases between them.

The chain has TRBV18 and TRBJ1-1; a weak D match, TRBD1 (5 bases). Per the germline V gene, CDR1 is KGHSH and CDR2 is LQKENI. There are 14 residues in the CDR3. The V end lost 2 bases, the J end lost 1 base, and 8 bases lay between the germline ends. The CDR3 sequence is CASSPIQGNTEAFF. The CDR3 DNA reads as TGTGCCAGCTCACCAATCCAGGGGAACACTGAAGCTTTCTTT.

This chain uses TRBV4-1 with TRBJ1-1; D is possibly TRBD1 (6 bases). Trimming removed 0 bases from V and 3 bases from J, with 11 bases in between. Germline V gives CDR1 MGHRA, CDR2 YSYEKL. The CDR3 extends over 15 amino acids. The CDR3 DNA follows: TGCGCCAGCAGCCAAGATCGGGGGGCGGACACTGAAGCTTTCTTT. Translated: CASSQDRGADTEAFF.

This chain links TRBV28 with TRBJ1-5; D unresolved. The V gene lost 4 bases and the J gene lost 0 bases, with 13 bases spanning the gap. CDR1 and CDR2 (germline): MDHEN, SYDVKM. This CDR3 is built from 16 residues. CDR3: CASSSPYRASNQPQHF. In DNA form, the CDR3 reads TGTGCCAGCAGTTCGCCATACAGAGCTAGCAATCAGCCCCAGCATTTT.

The CDR3: CASSLGAQGEQYF. In DNA form, the CDR3 reads TGTGCCAGCAGCTTAGGGGCGCAGGGAGAGCAGTACTTC. V gene TRBV7-3 combines with J gene TRBJ2-7; D perhaps matches TRBD1 (5 bases). Germline V gives CDR1 SGHTA, CDR2 FQGTGA. CDR3 size: 13 residues. The ends were cut back, 2 bases at V and 7 bases at J, with 12 bases in the middle.

The chain uses TRBV29-1 and TRBJ1-3; D call uncertain. This CDR3 spans 13 amino acids. The V end was cut by 3 bases, the J end by 0 bases, with 6 bases between. Germline CDR1 reads SQVTM; CDR2 reads ANQGSEA. As DNA, the CDR3 is TGCAGCGTTGAGGAGTTCTCTGGAAACACCATATATTTT. Translated, it gives CSVEEFSGNTIYF.

The chain is built from TRBV7-9 and TRBJ1-4, with 8 bases fitting TRBD1. Germline V gene lookup returns CDR1 SEHNR and CDR2 FQNEAQ (reference sequence). The V segment lost 2 bases and the J segment 8 bases; nucleotides outside the gene matches: 4. CDR3 length: 14 amino acids. CDR3 nucleotide sequence: TGTGCCAGCAGCTTACAGGGGGCAGGCGAAAAACTGTTTTTT. Protein sequence: CASSLQGAGEKLFF.

This chain links TRBV18 with TRBJ1-6; 7 bases are shared with TRBD1. Per the germline V gene, CDR1 is KGHSH and CDR2 is LQKENI. This CDR3 is built from 18 residues. The ends lost 4 bases at V and 6 bases at J; junction bases unmatched: 15. The CDR3 nucleotides are TGTGCCAGCTCACTCAACCTTAAGGACAGGTTGCTTAATTCACCCCTCCACTTT. Translating gives CASSLNLKDRLLNSPLHF.

The V and J genes are TRBV5-1 and TRBJ2-7, with D possibly being TRBD1 (6 bases). V was shortened by 4 bases and J by 4 bases, with 12 bases between the two germline ends. The CDR3 spans 13 residues. Germline V gene data show CDR1 as SGHRS and CDR2 as YFSETQ. CDR3: CASSQGTKYEQYF. The CDR3 DNA sequence: TGCGCCAGCAGCCAGGGGACAAAGTACGAGCAGTACTTC.